Below, one TCR beta chain is given with its context. No antigen is known for it. Data came from immunoSEQ multiplex PCR; TCRdb stores just in-frame clones and leaves some out. The sample includes about 220,000 clones, roughly 89% of them seen just once. This record belongs to a study of cytomegalovirus exposure and HLA in healthy donors. Points from the study as a whole: Reported performance of the classifier showed diagnosis of cytomegalovirus status with high specificity and sensitivity.

CDR1 and CDR2 from the germline V gene are GTSNPN and SVGIG (reference sequence). Trimming cost V 4 bases and J 6 bases, with 7 bases left between them. The CDR3 sequence is 11 residues long. The donors were members of the roughly 120-subject validation cohort (separate from the approximately 650-subject first cohort). The source is a man between 18 and 35 years old in good health and CMV-seronegative. J is TRBJ2-1 and V is TRBV30, with D unresolved. Sequenced material: PBMCs. CDR3: CAWKSINEQFF. For the CDR3, the DNA is TGTGCCTGGAAGAGCATCAATGAGCAGTTCTTC.